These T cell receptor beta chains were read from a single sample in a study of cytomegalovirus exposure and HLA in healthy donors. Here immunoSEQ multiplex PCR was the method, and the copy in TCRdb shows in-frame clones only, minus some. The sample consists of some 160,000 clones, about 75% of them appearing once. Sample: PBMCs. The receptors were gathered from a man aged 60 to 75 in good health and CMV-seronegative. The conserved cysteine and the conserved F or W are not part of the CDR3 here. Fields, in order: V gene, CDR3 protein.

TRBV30,AWTRGGASGYNEQF
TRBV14,ASSQRLAGRTDTQY
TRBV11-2,ASSLSGGSTGELF
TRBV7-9,ASSSGQGGTDTQY
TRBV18,ASSPPASSNQPQH
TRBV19,ASSPSPPYNEQF
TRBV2,ASSDGGLYGYT
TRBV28,ASSNRPEQY
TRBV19,ASTSRWLAGHNEQF
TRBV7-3,ASSLGPPNTEAF
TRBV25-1,ASSEVVAPSNYGYT
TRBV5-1,ASSRTGQGATGELF
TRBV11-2,ASTPPSTRTYEQY
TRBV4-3,ASSQDRLAVDYEQY
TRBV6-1,ASSNSGTGSYEQY
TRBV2,ASSEVRVRDSNEKLF
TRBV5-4,ASSREREWDEQY
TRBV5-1,ASSLLSGLNTEAF
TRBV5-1,ASSSGTEAYEQY
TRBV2,ASSQGQGNTIY
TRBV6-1,ASSEALGQDLNQPQH
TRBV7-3,ASSLRAGNYGYT
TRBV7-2,ASRADSNQPQH
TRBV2,ASMETSGNHEQY
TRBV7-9,ASSAEGGRGEKLF
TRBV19,ASSTQGNQPQH
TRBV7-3,ASSLSQGLGEAF
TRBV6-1,ASSLGVVGTEAF
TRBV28,ASSLPTGLNEQF
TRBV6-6,ASSRTGAPGEQY
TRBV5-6,ASRPTSGTENNEQF